A selection of T cell receptor beta chains follows, all from one sample in a study of CD8+ T cells in alopecia areata. Clones were sequenced by immunoSEQ multiplex PCR, and TCRdb holds only the in-frame ones, with some missing. The table includes about 210,000 clones, 64% detected once. The sample in question was CD4+ T cells sorted from blood, obtained at week 4, from a patient treated with tofacitinib. Source of these receptors: a human donor with alopecia areata. The CDR3 runs from the conserved cysteine through the conserved F or W. D genes are given only for firm matches. Clone sizes are given selectively: once, few, many, or a class where the clone is expanded.

clone_size d_call j_call v_call cdr3_aa cdr3_nt
NA NA TRBJ1-6 TRBV10-3 CAISETENSSPLHF TGTGCCATCAGTGAGACGGAGAACAGTTCACCCCTCCACTTT
few NA TRBJ1-1 TRBV27 CASRGRAYYTEAFF TGTGCCAGCAGGGGCAGGGCCTATTACACTGAAGCTTTCTTT
NA NA TRBJ1-2 TRBV10-3 CAITRDAPDYGYTF TGTGCCATCACCCGGGACGCACCCGACTATGGCTACACCTTC
few NA TRBJ2-7 TRBV2 CASIQKEREYF TGTGCCAGCATCCAGAAGGAGAGGGAGTACTTC
few NA TRBJ2-5 TRBV15 CATSRDIETQYF TGTGCCACCAGCAGAGATATAGAGACCCAGTACTTC
NA NA TRBJ2-6 TRBV4-3 CASSPSAGIRSGANVLTF TGCGCCAGCAGCCCCTCGGCGGGCATCCGCTCTGGGGCCAACGTCCTGACTTTC
NA TRBD2 TRBJ2-3 TRBV7-2 CASSLAGLAGDTQYF TGTGCCAGCAGCTTAGCGGGACTAGCTGGGGATACGCAGTATTTT
NA NA TRBJ1-3 TRBV7-6 CASSSKWGSGNTIYF TGTGCCAGCAGCTCCAAGTGGGGCTCTGGAAACACCATATATTTT
NA TRBD2 TRBJ2-5 TRBV30 CAWSVDGGAGETQYF TGTGCCTGGAGTGTAGACGGGGGGGCCGGTGAGACCCAGTACTTC
NA NA TRBJ1-1 TRBV6-5 CASSYSIMRPGAFF TGTGCCAGCAGTTACTCGATAATGCGACCGGGAGCTTTCTTT
NA NA TRBJ2-3 TRBV6-5 CASSGVQGPDTQYF TGTGCCAGCAGTGGTGTGCAGGGGCCAGATACGCAGTATTTT
NA TRBD1 TRBJ1-5 TRBV29-1 CSVELDRGQPQHF TGCAGCGTTGAATTGGACAGGGGACAGCCCCAGCATTTT
NA TRBD2 TRBJ2-1 TRBV7-2 CASSLLAGGPSEQFF TGTGCCAGCAGCTTACTAGCGGGGGGGCCATCTGAGCAGTTCTTC
NA TRBD2 TRBJ2-4 TRBV4-1 CASSQGLAGDAKNIQYF TGCGCCAGCAGCCAAGGACTAGCGGGGGACGCCAAAAACATTCAGTACTTC
NA NA TRBJ2-5 TRBV4-1 CASSQEGRGEETQYF TGCGCCAGCAGCCAAGAAGGCAGGGGAGAAGAGACCCAGTACTTC
few TRBD2 TRBJ2-5 TRBV7-2 CASSLDASGETQYF TGTGCCAGCAGCTTAGATGCTAGCGGAGAGACCCAGTACTTC
NA TRBD2 TRBJ2-3 TRBV5-1 CASSPAGDTDTQYF TGCGCCAGCAGCCCGGCGGGGGACACAGATACGCAGTATTTT
NA TRBD1 TRBJ1-1 TRBV29-1 CSVVQGSEAFF TGCAGCGTTGTACAGGGGAGTGAAGCTTTCTTT
NA NA TRBJ1-5 TRBV18 CASSPPGQPQHF TGTGCCAGCTCACCCCCAGGCCAGCCCCAGCATTTT
NA NA TRBJ2-7 TRBV5-1 CASSLAGTSYEQYF TGCGCCAGCAGCTTGGCGGGGACCTCCTACGAGCAGTACTTC
NA NA TRBJ1-2 TRBV2 CASSGGPGMGGYTF TGTGCCAGCAGTGGAGGGCCGGGAATGGGGGGCTACACCTTC
NA NA TRBJ2-5 TRBV7-2 CASSSRETQYF TGTGCCAGCAGCTCACGGGAGACCCAGTACTTC
NA NA TRBJ1-3 TRBV7-9 CASSLGNTIYF TGTGCCAGCAGCTTGGGAAACACCATATATTTT
NA TRBD2 TRBJ2-5 TRBV25-1 CASSPLRGEETQYF TGTGCCAGCAGTCCCCTACGGGGGGAAGAGACCCAGTACTTC
few TRBD2 TRBJ2-7 TRBV7-8 CASSFGTSGGIYEQYF TGTGCCAGCAGCTTCGGGACTAGCGGGGGTATCTACGAGCAGTACTTC
NA NA TRBJ1-5 TRBV29-1 CSVATGNPQPQHF TGCAGCGTTGCGACAGGAAACCCTCAGCCCCAGCATTTT
few NA TRBJ2-3 TRBV29-1 CSVESLAVPSAQYF TGCAGCGTTGAAAGCCTGGCTGTGCCCTCAGCGCAGTATTTT
NA TRBD1 TRBJ2-7 TRBV7-8 CASSQLRGQTYEQYF TGTGCCAGCAGTCAATTAAGGGGACAGACCTACGAGCAGTACTTC
few TRBD1 TRBJ1-6 TRBV30 CAWNRGWDNSPLHF TGTGCCTGGAACAGGGGATGGGATAATTCACCCCTCCACTTT
NA NA TRBJ2-3 TRBV5-1 CASGRLNTDTQYF TGCGCCAGCGGTCGACTGAACACAGATACGCAGTATTTT
NA NA TRBJ1-6 TRBV4-3 CASSQGQAYNSPLHF TGCGCCAGCAGCCAAGGACAGGCATATAATTCACCCCTCCACTTT
once NA TRBJ1-1 TRBV29-1 CSARSQGNTEAFF TGCAGCGCCCGAAGTCAGGGGAACACTGAAGCTTTCTTT
NA TRBD1 TRBJ1-2 TRBV7-2 CASSPGQGLGYTF TGTGCCAGCAGCCCCGGACAGGGGTTGGGCTACACCTTC
few NA TRBJ1-4 TRBV7-9 CASSRGANEKLFF TGTGCCAGCAGCCGGGGAGCTAATGAAAAACTGTTTTTT
NA TRBD1 TRBJ1-1 TRBV29-1 CSAAGGPNTEAFF TGCAGCGCAGCAGGGGGGCCGAACACTGAAGCTTTCTTT
NA NA TRBJ1-1 TRBV7-9 CASSLAGAEGTEAFF TGTGCCAGCAGCTTAGCGGGGGCAGAAGGCACTGAAGCTTTCTTT
NA NA TRBJ2-5 TRBV5-1 CASSLALAEGTQYF TGCGCCAGCAGCTTGGCGCTGGCCGAGGGGACCCAGTACTTC
NA NA TRBJ1-2 TRBV29-1 CSVSTGRNYGYTF TGCAGCGTCTCGACAGGCAGAAACTATGGCTACACCTTC
once NA TRBJ2-7 TRBV7-9 CASSLAWTIRKVNEQYF TGTGCCAGCAGCTTAGCATGGACAATACGAAAAGTCAACGAGCAGTACTTC
NA NA TRBJ2-7 TRBV15 CATSSQAGYEQYF TGTGCCACCAGCAGCCAGGCTGGCTACGAGCAGTACTTC
NA TRBD1 TRBJ2-4 TRBV7-9 CASSSGQENIQYF TGTGCCAGCAGCTCCGGACAGGAAAACATTCAGTACTTC
once NA TRBJ2-5 TRBV4-1 CASSQVSTGTQYF TGCGCCAGCAGCCAAGTTTCTACGGGGACCCAGTACTTC
NA NA TRBJ2-1 TRBV11-2 CASSQTGTASIIGQFF TGTGCCAGCAGCCAGACCGGGACGGCCTCGATCATCGGGCAGTTCTTC
NA TRBD2 TRBJ2-1 TRBV7-2 CASSRKGLAGDYNEQFF TGTGCCAGCAGTCGTAAAGGGCTAGCGGGGGACTACAATGAGCAGTTCTTC